This T cell receptor (beta chain) was profiled in a study of pediatric ulcerative colitis. Per germline, CDR1 SNHLY and CDR2 FYNNEI. This CDR3 spans 19 amino acids. V dropped 7 bases and J dropped 0 bases, with 25 bases sitting between them. The rectum was sampled with one to two pinch biopsies at colonoscopy. The diagnostic colonoscopy in ulcerative colitis patients preceded any immunosuppressive treatment. A remark on this clone: Its antigen is unidentified.

Study-wide results and limits: Rectal pinch biopsies may include blood-derived T cells. A couple of rectal CDR3 clonotypes occurred in all ulcerative colitis patients.

The survey-level immunoSEQ assay was used. Profiling relied on immunoSEQ multiplex PCR, and the TCRdb table lists in-frame clones only, not all of them. The table includes 44,000 or so clones, about 78% detected once. The clonotype originates from a girl between 10 and 17 years old with moderate ulcerative colitis. The chain recombines TRBV2 with TRBJ1-3; TRBD1 is a possible D gene (5 bases). Sequenced: gut tissue. The CDR3 region has the DNA TGTGCCAGCACCAGGCCCCTTCACCCTGACAGCCGCTCTGGAAACACCATATATTTT. This gives the protein CASTRPLHPDSRSGNTIYF.